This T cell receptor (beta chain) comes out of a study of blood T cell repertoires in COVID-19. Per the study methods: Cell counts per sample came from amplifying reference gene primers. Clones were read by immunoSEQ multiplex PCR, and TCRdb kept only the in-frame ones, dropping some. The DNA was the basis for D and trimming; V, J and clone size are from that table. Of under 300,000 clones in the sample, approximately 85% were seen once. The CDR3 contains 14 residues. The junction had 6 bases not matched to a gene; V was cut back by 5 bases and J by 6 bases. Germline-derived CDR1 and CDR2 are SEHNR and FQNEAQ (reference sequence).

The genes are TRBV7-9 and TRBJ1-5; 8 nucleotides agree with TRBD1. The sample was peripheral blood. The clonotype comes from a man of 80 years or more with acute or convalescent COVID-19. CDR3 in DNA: TGTGCCAGCAGCCCCGGCAGGGGGCCTCAGCCCCAGCATTTT. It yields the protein CASSPGRGPQPQHF.